One and the same sample provided the 23 T cell receptor beta chains below, sequenced in a study of shared clonotypes between healthy human individuals. Produced via immunoSEQ multiplex PCR; TCRdb's table is partial and in-frame only. In the table there are about 480,000 clones, about 79% of which are singletons. The specimen was PBMCs. The source is a woman aged 35 to 49 in good health. Some clones in this sample may be carry-over from other donors' samples.

V gene TRBV5-1 combines with J gene TRBJ2-3, with D uncertain. This CDR3 region has 14 residues. V lost 5 bases, J lost 2 bases, and 12 bases lay in between. CDR1 and CDR2 (germline): SGHRS, YFSETQ. CDR3: CASSLSWPTDTQYF. In nucleotides, the CDR3 is TGCGCCAGCAGTCTAAGTTGGCCCACAGATACGCAGTATTTT.

The chain links TRBV30 to TRBJ2-7; D may be TRBD2 (6 bases). CDR3 length: 13 residues. Germline assignment: CDR1 GTSNPN and CDR2 SVGIG (reference sequence). Trimming removed 6 bases from V and 4 bases from J, with 16 bases in between. The CDR3 DNA is TGTGCCTGTGGCGGCGGGACGGTGTACGAGCAGTACTTC. Its translation: CACGGGTVYEQYF.

The V gene is TRBV18, the J gene TRBJ1-1; 8 nucleotides align to TRBD1. The V segment lost 5 bases and the J segment 0 bases; nucleotides outside the gene matches: 5. From germline, CDR1 is KGHSH and CDR2 LQKENI. This CDR3 has 15 amino acids. CDR3 sequence reads: CASSDPGGMNTEAFF. The CDR3 coding sequence is TGTGCCAGCTCAGACCCAGGGGGCATGAACACTGAAGCTTTCTTT.

This clone was detected once. The chain employs TRBV5-1 and TRBJ1-1; 10 bases are a match to TRBD1. Germline-derived CDR1 and CDR2 are SGHRS and YFSETQ. J was trimmed by 6 bases and V by 0 bases; bases with no gene match: 5. The length of the CDR3 is 15 residues. CDR3: CASSLDPDRGPEAFF. The CDR3 DNA follows: TGCGCCAGCAGCTTGGATCCCGACAGGGGGCCTGAAGCTTTCTTT.

This clone was seen a single time. The gene calls are TRBV6-5 and TRBJ2-5, with TRBD2 as a possible D gene (6 bases). The germline CDR1 and CDR2 sequences are MNHEY and SVGAGI. This CDR3 spans 12 amino acids. Between the trimmed V and J ends, which lost 6 bases and 4 bases, there was a span of 9 bases. CDR3 sequence: CASSRLGETQYF. The DNA for the CDR3 is TGTGCCAGCAGCAGACTAGGAGAGACCCAGTACTTC.

This clone was counted between two and nine times. J is TRBJ1-1 and V is TRBV10-2; D call uncertain. The length of the CDR3 is 12 residues. The V end was cut by 3 bases, the J end by 8 bases, with 10 bases between. Germline V CDR1 and CDR2: WSHSY, SAAADI. The chain's CDR3 is CASSEDIFEAFF. The CDR3, as DNA: TGCGCCAGCAGTGAAGACATTTTCGAAGCTTTCTTT.

This chain joins TRBV18 and TRBJ2-7; D possibly uses TRBD1 or TRBD2 (6 bases each). CDR3 length: 13 amino acids. The germline CDR1 and CDR2 sequences are KGHSH and LQKENI. The V gene lost 3 bases and the J gene lost 6 bases, with 12 bases spanning the gap. The CDR3 here is CASSPPQGLEQYF. For the CDR3, the DNA is TGTGCCAGCTCACCCCCACAGGGACTCGAGCAGTACTTC.

This chain links TRBV6-1 with TRBJ2-1, with TRBD2 matching 14 bases. Trimming at V came to 0 bases and at J to 6 bases, leaving 1 base not matched to a gene. The germline gives CDR1 MNHNS, CDR2 SASEGT. The CDR3 spans 16 residues. CDR3 sequence: CASSEAGLAGANEQFF. The CDR3, as DNA: TGTGCCAGCAGTGAAGCGGGACTAGCGGGAGCCAATGAGCAGTTCTTC.

For the CDR3, the DNA is TGTGCCAGCAGCTTGGATATCGACTCTAACTATGGCTACACCTTC. Residues: CASSLDIDSNYGYTF. The gene calls are TRBV5-4 and TRBJ1-2; D uncertain. This CDR3 contains 15 residues. Looked up from germline, CDR1 is SGHNT and CDR2 is YYREEE (reference sequence). V lost 0 bases to trimming and J lost 0 bases, with 9 bases between them. Supplemented by reference TRBV5-4 and TRBJ1-2, the full variable domain reads ETGVTQSPTHLIKTRGQQVTLRCSSQSGHNTVSWYQQALGQGPQFIFQYYREEENGRGNFPPRFSGLQFPNYSSELNVNALELDDSALYLCASSLDIDSNYGYTFGSGTRLTVV.

The chain is built from TRBV30 and TRBJ1-6; D is unclear. V lost 2 bases to trimming and J lost 7 bases, with 9 bases between them. Looked up from germline, CDR1 is GTSNPN and CDR2 is SVGIG (reference sequence). The CDR3 runs 13 residues. This CDR3 is CAWSRSENSPLHF. The CDR3 region has the DNA TGTGCCTGGAGTAGGTCAGAAAATTCACCCCTCCACTTT.

The DNA of the CDR3 is TGTGCCAGCAGTCTCTCCGGGACAGGGAACTACGAGCAGTACTTC. Translating it yields CASSLSGTGNYEQYF. The chain links TRBV28 to TRBJ2-7; 9 positions agree with TRBD1. CDR1 and CDR2 from the germline V gene are MDHEN and SYDVKM. V was clipped by 5 bases and J by 3 bases; unmatched bases: 8. CDR3 length: 15 residues.

CDR3 in DNA: TGTGCCAGCAGCGAGGGACAGGGAGGGAATCAGCCCCAGCATTTT. The encoded protein is CASSEGQGGNQPQHF. The chain uses TRBV9 and TRBJ1-5; 9 nucleotides agree with TRBD1. The CDR3 consists of 15 residues. The V gene's germline CDR1 is SGDLS and CDR2 YYNGEE. V gave up 3 bases and J gave up 4 bases; unmatched junction bases: 5.

V gene TRBV10-3 combines with J gene TRBJ2-1; a possible D gene is TRBD2 (6 bases). The CDR3 runs 14 residues. The V and J ends lost 10 bases and 3 bases respectively, with 16 bases between them. CDR1 and CDR2 (germline): ENHRY, SYGVKD. DNA for the CDR3: TGTGCCACCAGCAGAGGAGGGAGCTACAATGAGCAGTTCTTC. Its translation: CATSRGGSYNEQFF.

The chain combines TRBV28 with TRBJ2-7; 7 bases fit TRBD2. CDR1 is MDHEN and CDR2 is SYDVKM in the germline V gene. The CDR3 extends over 18 amino acids. Trimming took 3 bases from V and 3 from J; bases not matched to a gene: 17. Here the CDR3 reads CASSLVVGQGRDYYEQYF. CDR3 bases: TGTGCCAGCAGTTTGGTAGTCGGGCAGGGTCGGGACTACTACGAGCAGTACTTC.

The gene calls are TRBV6-6 and TRBJ2-4; D may be TRBD2 (6 bases). The V and J ends lost 5 bases and 0 bases respectively, with 14 bases between them. The CDR3 is made up of 16 amino acids. CDR1 and CDR2 from the germline V gene are MNHNY and SVGAGI (reference sequence). The CDR3 DNA sequence: TGTGCCAGCAGTCCCCGGAGGGGACTAGCCAAAAACATTCAGTACTTC. Residues: CASSPRRGLAKNIQYF.

This chain joins TRBV10-3 and TRBJ2-4; tentative D call: TRBD1 (5 bases). The ends were cut back, 0 bases at V and 2 bases at J, with 11 bases in the middle. The V gene's germline CDR1 is ENHRY and CDR2 SYGVKD. The CDR3 extends over 16 amino acids. CDR3 nucleotides: TGTGCCATCAGTGAGTCGACCTCAGGGTCCAAAAACATTCAGTACTTC. It yields the protein CAISESTSGSKNIQYF.

The V and J genes are TRBV6-1 and TRBJ1-2; D ambiguous. The germline CDR1 and CDR2 sequences are MNHNS and SASEGT. The CDR3 is 14 amino acids. V lost 3 bases and J lost 2, with 10 bases in between. The CDR3 coding sequence is TGTGCCAGCAGTGATTCAGCCAGCAACTATGGCTACACCTTC. This translates into CASSDSASNYGYTF.

The chain has TRBV5-1 and TRBJ1-1, with a tentative D call TRBD1 (6 bases). Germline V gives CDR1 SGHRS, CDR2 YFSETQ. The V and J ends lost 0 bases and 7 bases respectively, with 16 bases between them. The CDR3 has 15 residues. The CDR3 bases are TGCGCCAGCAGCTTGGGTTCAGGGGACCTAGGTGAAGCTTTCTTT. It yields the protein CASSLGSGDLGEAFF.

The chain joins TRBV10-3 to TRBJ2-1; TRBD1 might be the D (6 bases). Trimming cost V 4 bases and J 2 bases, with 12 bases left between them. Germline V gene data show CDR1 as ENHRY and CDR2 as SYGVKD. The CDR3 is 15 amino acids. The CDR3 loop is CAISAHGTTYNEQFF. In DNA, the CDR3 is TGTGCCATCAGTGCGCACGGGACAACCTACAATGAGCAGTTCTTC.

This chain uses TRBV5-4 with TRBJ2-1, with 7 positions matching TRBD1. The germline V gene encodes CDR1 SGHNT and CDR2 YYREEE (reference sequence). There are 16 residues in the CDR3. V was pared by 0 bases and J by 2 bases, with 5 bases of the junction left unmatched. As DNA, the CDR3 is TGTGCCAGCAGCTTGGTGACAGGGAGAGCCTACAATGAGCAGTTCTTC. This gives the protein CASSLVTGRAYNEQFF.

This chain connects TRBV27 to TRBJ1-5; TRBD1 matches at 9 bases. The germline V gene encodes CDR1 MNHEY and CDR2 SMNVEV (reference sequence). This CDR3 spans 16 amino acids. V dropped 4 bases and J dropped 5; count of bases not matched to a gene: 9. In DNA form, the CDR3 reads TGTGCCAGCAGTTCCACCCGGACAGGGGAATATCAGCCCCAGCATTTT. It is translated as CASSSTRTGEYQPQHF.

The gene calls are TRBV5-4 and TRBJ2-7; 9 nucleotides line up with TRBD2. This CDR3 has 14 residues. Looked up from germline, CDR1 is SGHNT and CDR2 is YYREEE (reference sequence). The J segment lost 5 bases and the V segment lost 4 bases, leaving 7 bases of the junction unmatched. CDR3 DNA: TGTGCCAGCAGCCCGGATAGCGGGAGTCACGAGCAGTACTTC. As protein: CASSPDSGSHEQYF.

The V and J genes are TRBV25-1 and TRBJ1-4; no firm D call. The V gene lost 4 bases and the J gene lost 5 bases, with 20 bases spanning the gap. Germline assignment: CDR1 MGHDK and CDR2 SYGVNS. The CDR3 totals 17 residues. CDR3 sequence: CASSANSPTPKNEKLFF. CDR3 DNA: TGTGCCAGCAGTGCAAACTCCCCGACACCAAAGAATGAAAAACTGTTTTTT.